This is a list of T cell receptor beta chains from one sample in a study of shared clonotypes between healthy human individuals. Profiling relied on immunoSEQ multiplex PCR, and the TCRdb table lists in-frame clones only, not all of them. The sample holds 1 million to 1.2 million clones, about 80% seen once. What was sequenced was memory CD4+ T cells from PBMCs. These receptor sequences come from a man aged 18 to 30 in good health. Some clones in this sample may be carry-over from other donors' samples. CDR3s leave out the opening cysteine and the closing phenylalanine or tryptophan. Each record gives: CDR3 protein, V gene, J gene.

ASRRRGRSYEQY	TRBV6-6	TRBJ2-7
ASSGEGGSNQPQH	TRBV2	TRBJ1-5
ASSLAPTYNEQF	TRBV5-1	TRBJ2-1
ASSANPGDTDTQY	TRBV9	TRBJ2-3
ASRGGSNTYEQY	TRBV9	TRBJ2-7
ASSDRASGNTIY	TRBV2	TRBJ1-3
ASSPREAGELF	TRBV4-3	TRBJ2-2
ASSPRTPGADTQY	TRBV4-2	TRBJ2-3
ASSSFSGTGPLFRY	TRBV11-2	TRBJ2-3
ASSVRGQTYEQY	TRBV9	TRBJ2-7
ASRILAYSNQPQH	TRBV6-1	TRBJ1-5